Listed below are T cell receptor beta chains from one sample, sequenced in a study of OX40 agonist ivuxolimab in advanced cancers. The data were produced by immunoSEQ multiplex PCR, yet TCRdb's version contains in-frame clones alone and is incomplete. The table includes some 73,000 clones, about 90% detected once. The material sequenced was CD4+ or CD8+ T cells sorted from blood, taken in a trial of the OX40 agonist ivuxolimab. All receptors come from an adult with an advanced solid tumor such as melanoma, head and neck, liver or kidney cancer. Each CDR3 is given with its conserved first and last residue. The D gene is left open where the match is weak. Clone sizes are given selectively: once, few, many, or a class where the clone is expanded.

TRBJ2-5	once	TRBV4-1	.	TGCGCCAGCAGCCAGGAGTCCGGGCCGGAGACCCAGTACTTC	CASSQESGPETQYF
TRBJ2-2	.	TRBV19	.	TGTGCCAGTAGTGCCCGGACAGCAGGAGAGGGGGAGCTGTTTTTT	CASSARTAGEGELFF
TRBJ2-5	.	TRBV19	TRBD1	TGTGCCAGTAGTACTCCAGGGGGCGAAGAGACCCAGTACTTC	CASSTPGGEETQYF
TRBJ1-2	once	TRBV30	.	TGTGCCTGGAGTGTACGTCTTTTCGGGGCAGGGAATAACTATGGCTACACCTTC	CAWSVRLFGAGNNYGYTF
TRBJ2-3	many	TRBV18	TRBD2	TGTGCCAGCTCACCACCCACGGGACTAGCGACGGATACGCAGTATTTT	CASSPPTGLATDTQYF
TRBJ1-3	.	TRBV12-5	.	TGTGCTAGTGGTTTGGTACCCGGGGTAGGTGGAAACACCATATATTTT	CASGLVPGVGGNTIYF
TRBJ1-4	.	TRBV5-1	TRBD1	TGCGCCAGCAGCCCCGGGACAGGGTACGAAAAACTGTTTTTT	CASSPGTGYEKLFF
TRBJ2-1	once	TRBV21-1	.	TGTGCCAGCAGGAATGAGGGAGGGGAAGTGGATGAGCAGTTCTTC	CASRNEGGEVDEQFF
TRBJ1-1	.	TRBV5-5	.	TGTGCCAGCAGCTCGACGTGGGGTGAAGCTTTCTTT	CASSSTWGEAFF
TRBJ2-6	.	TRBV14	TRBD2	TGTGCCAGCAGCCAACTAGCGGGAGGCTCCAACGTCCTGACTTTC	CASSQLAGGSNVLTF
TRBJ1-1	.	TRBV6-1	.	TGTGCCAGCAGTGAAGGAGGGTGGACTGAAGCTTTCTTT	CASSEGGWTEAFF
TRBJ2-1	.	TRBV10-3	TRBD2	TGTGCCATCAGGACTAGCAGAGGTACGAGCAATGAGCAGTTCTTC	CAIRTSRGTSNEQFF
TRBJ2-1	once	TRBV5-1	.	TGCGCCAGCAGCTTAGTGGCGGGCTCCTACAATGAGCAGTTCTTC	CASSLVAGSYNEQFF